This T cell receptor beta chain derives from a study of early stage breast cancer tumors. Regarding the study as a whole: Compared with adjacent normal breast tissue, tumors showed roughly 2.5-fold greater T cell density and higher clonality.

Remarks on this clone: Its specificity is unknown.

Measured with immunoSEQ multiplex PCR; TCRdb has only the in-frame clones, and not every one. The sample shows several thousand clones, approximately 70% of them seen only once. This clonotype originated in a person between 45 and 65 years old with breast cancer. Sequences were obtained from breast tumor tissue.

The CDR3 DNA reads TGTGCCAGCAGCTCCGACAACTACAATGAGCAGTTCTTC. It translates to CASSSDNYNEQFF. The V gene is TRBV5-4, the J gene TRBJ2-1; D unresolved. Germline V gene data show CDR1 as SGHNT and CDR2 as YYREEE (reference sequence). The CDR3 has 13 amino acids. V dropped 3 bases and J dropped 3 bases, with 7 bases sitting between them.